Each of the 11 T cell receptor beta chains below was sequenced from the same sample in a study of T cell repertoires in cytomegalovirus infection. MiXCR, run by TCRdb on the reads, gives a single entry per CDR3 protein. Altogether around 300,000 distinct CDR3 sequences are present, roughly 21% being singletons, with the ten largest covering approximately 19%. No cognate antigen is known for these TCRs. The sequencing used cultured PBMCs, collected from culture after CMV antigen stimulation. All receptors come from a human donor in good health (CMV status not recorded). Some clones in this sample may be carry-over from other donors' samples.

This clonotype was seen at least ten times. CDR3 in DNA: TGTGCCAGCAGTTCAAGACAGGGGTACTATGGCTACACCTTC. Translating gives CASSSRQGYYGYTF. The gene calls are TRBV6-1 and TRBJ1-2, with 8 nucleotides matching TRBD1. The J segment lost 3 bases and the V segment lost 5 bases, leaving 5 bases of the junction unmatched. The CDR3 is 14 amino acids. Germline CDR1 reads MNHNS; CDR2 reads SASEGT.

This clonotype was counted ten times or more. The chain recombines TRBV7-6 with TRBJ1-1, with D possibly TRBD1 on 6 matching bases. The V gene's germline CDR1 is SGHVS and CDR2 FNYEAQ. The length of the CDR3 is 15 residues. V dropped 5 bases and J dropped 0 bases, with 13 bases sitting between them. CDR3 in amino acids: CASSPDGGLNTEAFF. The DNA for the CDR3 is TGTGCCAGCAGCCCTGACGGGGGGCTGAACACTGAAGCTTTCTTT.

This clonotype was detected a few times. The rearrangement joins TRBV7-9 to TRBJ1-2, with unresolved D. Trimming removed 5 bases from V and 1 base from J, with 11 bases in between. This CDR3 has 14 amino acids. Germline V gene data show CDR1 as SEHNR and CDR2 as FQNEAQ (reference sequence). The CDR3: CASSLPGDNYGYTF. For the CDR3, the DNA is TGTGCCAGCAGCCTCCCTGGGGATAACTATGGCTACACCTTC.

This clonotype came up once. The chain has TRBV3-1 and TRBJ2-2; D might be TRBD1 (6 bases). The CDR3 runs 14 residues. Germline lookup yields CDR1 LGHDT and CDR2 YNNKEL (reference sequence). The V end was cut by 5 bases, the J end by 6 bases, with 13 bases between. The CDR3 nucleotides are TGTGCCAGCAGCACACAGGGTTTCGCCGGGGAGCTGTTTTTT. It translates to CASSTQGFAGELFF. The full variable domain, rest sourced from reference TRBV3-1 and TRBJ2-2, is DTAVSQTPKYLVTQMGNDKSIKCEQNLGHDTMYWYKQDSKKFLKIMFSYNNKELIINETVPNRFSPKSPDKAHLNLHINSLELGDSAVYFCASSTQGFAGELFFGEGSRLTVL.

This clonotype came up many times. This chain joins TRBV4-1 and TRBJ2-1; TRBD1 might be the D (6 bases). CDR1 and CDR2 from the germline V gene are MGHRA and YSYEKL. CDR3 length: 14 amino acids. V lost 4 bases to trimming and J lost 10 bases, with 17 bases between them. The CDR3 DNA follows: TGCGCCAGCAGCCCCATCAACAGGGTTGGGGAGCAGTTCTTC. This translates into CASSPINRVGEQFF.

This clonotype has a handful of counts. As DNA, the CDR3 is TGTGCCAGCAGTGAAGGGACAGGGATATACTATGGCTACACCTTC. Translated, it gives CASSEGTGIYYGYTF. This chain links TRBV25-1 with TRBJ1-2, with 9 bases matching TRBD1. Germline CDR1 is MGHDK and CDR2 is SYGVNS. J lost 3 bases, V lost 2 bases, and 4 bases had no gene match. CDR3 length equals 15 residues.

There are many counts of this clonotype. The V call is TRBV6-5, the J call TRBJ2-6, with D tentatively TRBD2 (6 bases). This CDR3 is built from 16 residues. The V and J ends lost 7 bases and 0 bases respectively, with 13 bases between them. Germline V gives CDR1 MNHEY, CDR2 SVGAGI. Here the CDR3 DNA reads TGTGCCAGCAAGGAGGGCCCTTACTCTGGGGCCAACGTCCTGACTTTC. This codes for CASKEGPYSGANVLTF.

The V and J genes are TRBV20-1 and TRBJ2-3; the match to TRBD1 covers 10 bases. V shed 5 bases, J shed 3 bases, and the junction held 5 bases outside the gene matches. This CDR3 spans 14 amino acids. Germline CDR1 and CDR2: DFQATT and SNEGSKA (reference sequence). The CDR3 nucleotides are TGCAGTGCTGGCCCGGGACAGGGGACAGATACGCAGTATTTT. It yields the protein CSAGPGQGTDTQYF.

J is TRBJ2-7 and V is TRBV27; a weak D match, TRBD1 (6 bases). The CDR3 is 15 residues long. Trimming took off 2 bases at V and 4 bases at J, with 15 bases between the two ends. CDR1 is MNHEY and CDR2 is SMNVEV in the germline V gene (reference sequence). The CDR3 sequence: CASSLASGVTYEQYF. The CDR3 DNA reads as TGTGCCAGCAGTTTAGCATCAGGGGTTACTTACGAGCAGTACTTC.

This clonotype turned up a few times. The chain recombines TRBV6-5 with TRBJ1-1; TRBD1 might be the D (5 bases). CDR3 length: 12 amino acids. Germline V lookup: CDR1 MNHEY, CDR2 SVGAGI. V was shortened by 2 bases and J by 8 bases, with 9 bases between the two germline ends. The CDR3, as DNA: TGTGCCAGCAGTTACGACAGCTCCGAAGCTTTCTTT. Translated: CASSYDSSEAFF.

The rearrangement uses TRBV4-1 and TRBJ2-7; D gene unclear. The ends were cut back, 1 base at V and 4 bases at J, with 8 bases in the middle. Germline CDR1 MGHRA, CDR2 YSYEKL. The CDR3 runs 13 residues. The CDR3 protein is CASSQVMGYEQYF. The CDR3 nucleotides are TGCGCCAGCAGCCAAGTTATGGGTTACGAGCAGTACTTC.